Listed below are T cell receptor beta chains from one sample, sequenced in a study of cytomegalovirus exposure and HLA in healthy donors. Method: immunoSEQ multiplex PCR; TCRdb's copy keeps in-frame clones and lacks some. Here the sample table reports about 79,000 clones. Input material: PBMCs. The receptors stem from a man younger than 40 in good health and CMV-seronegative. Both conserved end residues are part of each CDR3. Each record gives: D gene, J gene, V gene, CDR3 length, CDR3 protein, CDR3 DNA. D genes are given only for firm matches.

d_call: TRBD2
j_call: TRBJ2-7
v_call: TRBV13
cdr3_length: 15
cdr3_aa: CASSEGLAGSYEQYF
cdr3_nt: TGTGCCAGCAGCGAAGGACTAGCGGGCTCCTACGAGCAGTACTTC

d_call: .
j_call: TRBJ1-2
v_call: TRBV6-4
cdr3_length: 15
cdr3_aa: CASSLDGGVADGYTF
cdr3_nt: TGCGCCAGCAGCCTGGACGGGGGGGTGGCCGATGGCTACACCTTC

d_call: .
j_call: TRBJ1-1
v_call: TRBV4-2
cdr3_length: 15
cdr3_aa: CASSRNIGGDTEAFF
cdr3_nt: TGTGCCAGCAGCCGGAATATAGGGGGGGACACTGAAGCTTTCTTT

d_call: TRBD2
j_call: TRBJ2-7
v_call: TRBV11-2
cdr3_length: 14
cdr3_aa: CASSLAGGRNEQYF
cdr3_nt: TGTGCCAGCAGCTTAGCGGGAGGAAGGAACGAGCAGTACTTC

d_call: TRBD1
j_call: TRBJ1-2
v_call: TRBV6-5
cdr3_length: 16
cdr3_aa: CASSYLPETGQHGYTF
cdr3_nt: TGTGCCAGCAGTTACCTCCCTGAGACAGGGCAGCATGGCTACACCTTC

d_call: .
j_call: TRBJ2-1
v_call: TRBV7-7
cdr3_length: 14
cdr3_aa: CASSLELASNEQFF
cdr3_nt: TGTGCCAGCAGCTTAGAACTAGCCTCCAACGAGCAGTTCTTC

d_call: .
j_call: TRBJ1-1
v_call: TRBV7-2
cdr3_length: 14
cdr3_aa: CASSFTGSNTEAFF
cdr3_nt: TGTGCCAGCAGCTTTACAGGGTCGAACACTGAAGCTTTCTTT

d_call: .
j_call: TRBJ2-7
v_call: TRBV29-1
cdr3_length: 11
cdr3_aa: CSVDRGYEQYF
cdr3_nt: TGCAGCGTGGATCGGGGCTACGAGCAGTACTTC

d_call: TRBD2
j_call: TRBJ2-2
v_call: TRBV6-1
cdr3_length: 17
cdr3_aa: CASSDRFSGRRTGELFF
cdr3_nt: TGTGCCAGCAGTGATCGGTTTAGCGGGAGACGCACCGGGGAGCTGTTTTTT

d_call: .
j_call: TRBJ1-2
v_call: TRBV11-3
cdr3_length: 14
cdr3_aa: CASSLAWAGYGYTF
cdr3_nt: TGTGCCAGCAGCTTAGCATGGGCCGGCTATGGCTACACCTTC

d_call: TRBD1
j_call: TRBJ1-1
v_call: TRBV10-2
cdr3_length: 17
cdr3_aa: CASSEPPSRQGITEAFF
cdr3_nt: TGCGCCAGCAGTGAGCCGCCTAGCAGACAGGGGATCACTGAAGCTTTCTTT

d_call: .
j_call: TRBJ2-3
v_call: TRBV29-1
cdr3_length: 15
cdr3_aa: CSVVGDTFFTDTQYF
cdr3_nt: TGCAGCGTTGTGGGGGACACCTTTTTCACAGATACGCAGTATTTT

d_call: TRBD1
j_call: TRBJ1-6
v_call: TRBV5-1
cdr3_length: 16
cdr3_aa: CASSTGAFSYNSPLHF
cdr3_nt: TGCGCCAGCTCGACAGGGGCCTTCTCCTATAATTCACCCCTCCACTTT

d_call: TRBD1
j_call: TRBJ2-7
v_call: TRBV7-2
cdr3_length: 16
cdr3_aa: CASSTLLGQGLHEQYF
cdr3_nt: TGTGCCAGCAGCACTCTCCTAGGACAGGGTTTACACGAGCAGTACTTC

d_call: .
j_call: TRBJ2-3
v_call: TRBV7-9
cdr3_length: 16
cdr3_aa: CASSSSPGFSTDTQYF
cdr3_nt: TGTGCCAGCAGCTCCAGTCCCGGGTTTAGCACAGATACGCAGTATTTT

d_call: TRBD2
j_call: TRBJ2-5
v_call: TRBV4-1
cdr3_length: 17
cdr3_aa: CASSPGVAGPGKETQYF
cdr3_nt: TGCGCCAGCAGCCCTGGAGTAGCGGGACCGGGGAAAGAGACCCAGTACTTC

d_call: .
j_call: TRBJ1-1
v_call: TRBV2
cdr3_length: 14
cdr3_aa: CASSVRGTNTEAFF
cdr3_nt: TGTGCCAGCAGTGTGAGGGGGACGAACACTGAAGCTTTCTTT

d_call: TRBD2
j_call: TRBJ2-7
v_call: TRBV10-3
cdr3_length: 15
cdr3_aa: CAISDQTSGVYEQYF
cdr3_nt: TGTGCCATCAGTGATCAGACTAGCGGGGTCTACGAGCAGTACTTC

d_call: TRBD1
j_call: TRBJ2-1
v_call: TRBV5-1
cdr3_length: 15
cdr3_aa: CASSPEPGTGVGQFF
cdr3_nt: TGCGCCAGCAGCCCCGAACCCGGGACAGGGGTCGGGCAGTTCTTC

d_call: TRBD2
j_call: TRBJ2-3
v_call: TRBV6-1
cdr3_length: 20
cdr3_aa: CASSEALQLTSGARTDTQYF
cdr3_nt: TGTGCCAGCAGTGAAGCGCTTCAACTGACTAGCGGTGCCCGCACAGATACGCAGTATTTT

d_call: .
j_call: TRBJ1-2
v_call: TRBV11-2
cdr3_length: 13
cdr3_aa: CASSFRFGYGYTF
cdr3_nt: TGTGCCAGCAGCTTTAGATTCGGCTATGGCTACACCTTC

d_call: .
j_call: TRBJ2-3
v_call: TRBV5-1
cdr3_length: 13
cdr3_aa: CATQGGSTDTQYF
cdr3_nt: TGCGCCACCCAGGGAGGTAGCACAGATACGCAGTATTTT

d_call: .
j_call: TRBJ2-3
v_call: TRBV5-1
cdr3_length: 13
cdr3_aa: CASSLVGQATQYF
cdr3_nt: TGCGCCAGCAGCTTGGTGGGCCAGGCCACGCAGTATTTT

d_call: .
j_call: TRBJ1-1
v_call: TRBV5-1
cdr3_length: 15
cdr3_aa: CASSLSGQMNTEAFF
cdr3_nt: TGCGCCAGCAGCTTGTCCGGACAGATGAACACTGAAGCTTTCTTT

d_call: TRBD1
j_call: TRBJ2-7
v_call: TRBV29-1
cdr3_length: 12
cdr3_aa: CSAAWQGEWQYF
cdr3_nt: TGCAGCGCCGCATGGCAGGGGGAATGGCAGTACTTC

d_call: .
j_call: TRBJ2-2
v_call: TRBV6-5
cdr3_length: 11
cdr3_aa: CASSRTGELFF
cdr3_nt: TGTGCCAGCAGCCGGACCGGGGAGCTGTTTTTT

d_call: .
j_call: TRBJ2-7
v_call: TRBV4-2
cdr3_length: 14
cdr3_aa: CASSQEDGGYEQYF
cdr3_nt: TGTGCCAGCAGCCAAGAGGACGGGGGTTACGAGCAGTACTTC

d_call: TRBD2
j_call: TRBJ2-7
v_call: TRBV7-2
cdr3_length: 13
cdr3_aa: CASSHGGSHEQYF
cdr3_nt: TGTGCCAGCAGCCACGGGGGGTCCCACGAGCAGTACTTC

d_call: .
j_call: TRBJ1-4
v_call: TRBV19
cdr3_length: 16
cdr3_aa: CASSPRGGGYREKLFF
cdr3_nt: TGTGCCAGTAGTCCTCGGGGGGGTGGGTACCGGGAAAAACTGTTTTTT

d_call: TRBD1
j_call: TRBJ2-2
v_call: TRBV18
cdr3_length: 16
cdr3_aa: CASSLRTGVDTGELFF
cdr3_nt: TGTGCCAGCTCACTGCGGACAGGGGTAGACACCGGGGAGCTGTTTTTT

d_call: .
j_call: TRBJ1-3
v_call: TRBV6-5
cdr3_length: 14
cdr3_aa: CASRPGRLVNTIYF
cdr3_nt: TGTGCCAGCAGGCCGGGAAGGTTAGTAAACACCATATATTTT

d_call: .
j_call: TRBJ1-1
v_call: TRBV6-5
cdr3_length: 12
cdr3_aa: CASSEGNLEAFF
cdr3_nt: TGTGCCAGCAGCGAGGGAAACCTCGAAGCTTTCTTT

d_call: .
j_call: TRBJ2-3
v_call: TRBV4-3
cdr3_length: 16
cdr3_aa: CASSQLTLGPTDTQYF
cdr3_nt: TGCGCCAGCAGCCAACTAACTCTAGGCCCCACAGATACGCAGTATTTT